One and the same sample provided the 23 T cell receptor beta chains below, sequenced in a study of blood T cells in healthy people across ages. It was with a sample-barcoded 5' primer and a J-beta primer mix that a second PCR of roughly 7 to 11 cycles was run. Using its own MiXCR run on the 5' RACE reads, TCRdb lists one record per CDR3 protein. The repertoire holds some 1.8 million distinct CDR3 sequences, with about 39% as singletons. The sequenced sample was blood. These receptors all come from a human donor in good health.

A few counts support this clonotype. CDR3 nucleotide sequence: TGTGCCGCCGCTCGGGGACGTGAGACCCAGTACTTC. Translating it yields CAAARGRETQYF. The V and J genes are TRBV15 and TRBJ2-5, with D possibly called TRBD1 or TRBD2 (5 bases each). This CDR3 contains 12 residues. Germline lookup yields CDR1 LNHNV and CDR2 YYDKDF (reference sequence). The V and J ends lost 11 bases and 5 bases respectively, with 15 bases between them. The full variable domain, completed using reference TRBV15 and TRBJ2-5, is DAMVIQNPRYQVTQFGKPVTLSCSQTLNHNVMYWYQQKSSQAPKLLFHYYDKDFNNEADTPDNFQSRRPNTSFCFLDIRSPGLGDTAMYLCAAARGRETQYFGPGTRLLVL.

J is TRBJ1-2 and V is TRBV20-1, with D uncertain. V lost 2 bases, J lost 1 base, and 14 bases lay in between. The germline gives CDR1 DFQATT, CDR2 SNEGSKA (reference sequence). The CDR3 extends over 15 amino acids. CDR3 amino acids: CSARTMIPVNYGYTF. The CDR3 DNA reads TGCAGTGCTAGAACTATGATACCAGTTAACTATGGCTACACCTTC.

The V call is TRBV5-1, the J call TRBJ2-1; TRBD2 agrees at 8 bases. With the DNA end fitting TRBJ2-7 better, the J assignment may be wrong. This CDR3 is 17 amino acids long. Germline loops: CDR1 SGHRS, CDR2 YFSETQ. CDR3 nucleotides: TGCGCCAGCAGCTTGGTGGGTAGCGGGGACTCCTACAATGAGCAGTACTTC. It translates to CASSLVGSGDSYNEQYF.

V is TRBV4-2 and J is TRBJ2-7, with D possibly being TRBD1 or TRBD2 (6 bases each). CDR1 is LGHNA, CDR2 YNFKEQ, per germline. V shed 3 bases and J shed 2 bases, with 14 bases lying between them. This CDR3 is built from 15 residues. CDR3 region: CASSHYRDFTYEQYF. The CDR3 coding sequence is TGTGCCAGCAGCCACTACAGGGACTTTACCTACGAGCAGTACTTC.

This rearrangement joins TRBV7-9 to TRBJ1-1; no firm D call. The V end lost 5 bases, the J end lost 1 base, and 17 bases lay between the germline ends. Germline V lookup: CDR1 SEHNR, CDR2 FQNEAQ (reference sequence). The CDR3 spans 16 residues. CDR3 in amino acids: CASSLSGRPQNTEAFF. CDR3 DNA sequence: TGTGCCAGCAGCCTATCCGGTCGGCCTCAGAACACTGAAGCTTTCTTT.

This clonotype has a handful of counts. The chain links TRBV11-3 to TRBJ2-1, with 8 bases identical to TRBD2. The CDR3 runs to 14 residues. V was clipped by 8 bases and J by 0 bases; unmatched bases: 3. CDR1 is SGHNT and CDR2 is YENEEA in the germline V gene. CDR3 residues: CASLAGGSYNEQFF. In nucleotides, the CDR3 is TGTGCCAGCCTGGCGGGGGGCTCCTACAATGAGCAGTTCTTC.

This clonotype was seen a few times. The CDR3 region is CASSFPGQGAKGGYGYTF. CDR3 nucleotide sequence: TGCGCCAGCAGCTTTCCGGGCCAGGGGGCAAAAGGGGGCTATGGCTACACCTTC. The chain uses TRBV5-1 and TRBJ1-2; the match to TRBD1 covers 8 bases. V lost 2 bases and J lost 4; bases outside the gene matches: 16. The CDR3 is made up of 18 amino acids. CDR1 and CDR2 from the germline V gene are SGHRS and YFSETQ. Looking up the rest from reference TRBV5-1 and TRBJ1-2 gives the full variable domain: KAGVTQTPRYLIKTRGQQVTLSCSPISGHRSVSWYQQTPGQGLQFLFEYFSETQRNKGNFPGRFSGRQFSNSRSEMNVSTLELGDSALYLCASSFPGQGAKGGYGYTFGSGTRLTVV.

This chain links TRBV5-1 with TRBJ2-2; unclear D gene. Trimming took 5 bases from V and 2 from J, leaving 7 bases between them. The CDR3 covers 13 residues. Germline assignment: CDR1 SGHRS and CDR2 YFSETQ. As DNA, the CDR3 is TGCGCCAGCAGGCCTACCAACACCGGGGAGCTGTTTTTT. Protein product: CASRPTNTGELFF.

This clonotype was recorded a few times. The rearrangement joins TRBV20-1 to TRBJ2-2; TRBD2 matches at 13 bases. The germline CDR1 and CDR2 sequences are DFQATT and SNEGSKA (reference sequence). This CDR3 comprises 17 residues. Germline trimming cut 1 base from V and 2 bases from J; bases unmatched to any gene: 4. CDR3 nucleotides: TGCAGTGCTAGAGGGACTAGCGGGGGTCTAAACACCGGGGAGCTGTTTTTT. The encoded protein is CSARGTSGGLNTGELFF.

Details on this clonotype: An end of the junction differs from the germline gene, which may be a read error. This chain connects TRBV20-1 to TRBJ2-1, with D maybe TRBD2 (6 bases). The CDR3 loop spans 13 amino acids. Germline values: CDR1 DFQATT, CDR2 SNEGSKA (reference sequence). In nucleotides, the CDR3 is TGCGGTGCTGGCGGGAAAACCTACAATGAGCAGTTCTTC. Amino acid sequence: CGAGGKTYNEQFF.

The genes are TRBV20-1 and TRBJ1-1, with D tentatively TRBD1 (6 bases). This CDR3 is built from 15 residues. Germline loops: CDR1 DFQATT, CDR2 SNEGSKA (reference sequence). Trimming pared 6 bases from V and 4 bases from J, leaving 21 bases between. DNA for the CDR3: TGCAGTGCGCCCGGGCCACAAATGGACAGCACTGAAGCTTTCTTT. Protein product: CSAPGPQMDSTEAFF.

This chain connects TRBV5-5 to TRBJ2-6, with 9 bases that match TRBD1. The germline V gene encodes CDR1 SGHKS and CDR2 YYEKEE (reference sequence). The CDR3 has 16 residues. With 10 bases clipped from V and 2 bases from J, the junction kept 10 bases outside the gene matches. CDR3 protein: CAVGTGPQTGANVLTF. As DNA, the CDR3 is TGTGCCGTAGGGACAGGGCCCCAAACTGGGGCCAACGTCCTGACTTTC.

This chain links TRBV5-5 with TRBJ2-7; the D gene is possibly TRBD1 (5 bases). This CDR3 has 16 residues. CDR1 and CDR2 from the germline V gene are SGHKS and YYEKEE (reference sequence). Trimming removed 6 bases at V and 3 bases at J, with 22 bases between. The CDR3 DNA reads TGTGCCAGCACCCCTGGACATTACCACAGGTACTACGAGCAGTACTTC. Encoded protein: CASTPGHYHRYYEQYF.

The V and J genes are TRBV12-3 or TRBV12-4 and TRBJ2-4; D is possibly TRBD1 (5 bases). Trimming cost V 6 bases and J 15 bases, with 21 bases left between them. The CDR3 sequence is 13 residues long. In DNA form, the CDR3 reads TGTGCCAGCAGCTCCACATGCAGGGCAGAAGGGTACTTC. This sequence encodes CASSSTCRAEGYF.

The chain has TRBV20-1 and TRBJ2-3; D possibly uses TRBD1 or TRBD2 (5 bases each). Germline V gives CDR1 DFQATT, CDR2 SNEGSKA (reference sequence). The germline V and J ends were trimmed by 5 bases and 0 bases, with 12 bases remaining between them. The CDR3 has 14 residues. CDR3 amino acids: CSAGDLRSTDTQYF. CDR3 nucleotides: TGCAGTGCTGGGGACCTAAGGAGCACAGATACGCAGTATTTT.

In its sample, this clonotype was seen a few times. In nucleotides, the CDR3 is TGTGCCAGCAGTTTACGAAGGGTATCAAACACTGAAGCTTTCTTT. It encodes CASSLRRVSNTEAFF. This chain joins TRBV27 and TRBJ1-1; D gene unclear. This CDR3 has 15 amino acids. The V gene's germline CDR1 is MNHEY and CDR2 SMNVEV (reference sequence). V was cut by 2 bases and J by 2 bases, with 12 bases left in between.

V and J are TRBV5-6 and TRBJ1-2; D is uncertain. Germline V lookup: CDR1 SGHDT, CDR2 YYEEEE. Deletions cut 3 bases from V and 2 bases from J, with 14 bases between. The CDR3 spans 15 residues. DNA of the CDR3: TGTGCCAGCAGCTCTTACCATCGCTTCAACTATGGCTACACCTTC. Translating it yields CASSSYHRFNYGYTF.

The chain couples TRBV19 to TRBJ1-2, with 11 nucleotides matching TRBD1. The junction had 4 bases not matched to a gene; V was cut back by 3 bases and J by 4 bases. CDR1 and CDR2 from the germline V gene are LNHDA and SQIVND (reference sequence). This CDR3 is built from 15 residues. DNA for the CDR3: TGTGCCAGTAGTATGGACAGGGGGCGAAGCTATGGCTACACCTTC. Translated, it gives CASSMDRGRSYGYTF.

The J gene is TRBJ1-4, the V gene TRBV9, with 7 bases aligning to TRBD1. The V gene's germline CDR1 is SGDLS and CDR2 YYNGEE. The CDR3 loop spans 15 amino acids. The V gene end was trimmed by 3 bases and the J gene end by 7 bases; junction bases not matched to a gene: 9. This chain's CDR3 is CASSAGTGESEKLFF. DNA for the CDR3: TGTGCCAGCAGCGCGGGAACAGGGGAGAGTGAAAAACTGTTTTTT.

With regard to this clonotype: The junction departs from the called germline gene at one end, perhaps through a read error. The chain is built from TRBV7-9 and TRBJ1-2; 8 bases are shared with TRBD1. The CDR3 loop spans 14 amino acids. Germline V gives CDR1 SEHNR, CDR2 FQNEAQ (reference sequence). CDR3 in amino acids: CTSSFGTGVWGYTF. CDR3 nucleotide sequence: TGTACCAGCAGCTTCGGGACAGGCGTATGGGGCTACACCTTC. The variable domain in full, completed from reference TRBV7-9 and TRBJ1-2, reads DTGVSQNPRHKITKRGQNVTFRCDPISEHNRLYWYRQTLGQGPEFLTYFQNEAQLEKSRLLSDRFSAERPKGSFSTLEIQRTEQGDSAMYLCTSSFGTGVWGYTFGSGTRLTVV.

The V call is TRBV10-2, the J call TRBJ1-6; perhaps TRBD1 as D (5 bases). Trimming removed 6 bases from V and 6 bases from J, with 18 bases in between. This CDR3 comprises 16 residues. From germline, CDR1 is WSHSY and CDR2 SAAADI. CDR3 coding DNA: TGCGCCAGCAGCCCGACCGGCGGGGGGTTTAATTCACCCCTCCACTTT. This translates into CASSPTGGGFNSPLHF.

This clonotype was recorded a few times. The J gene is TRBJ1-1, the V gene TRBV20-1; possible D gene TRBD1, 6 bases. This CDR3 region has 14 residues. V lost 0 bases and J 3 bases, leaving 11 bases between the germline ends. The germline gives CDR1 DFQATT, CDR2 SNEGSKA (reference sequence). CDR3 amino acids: CSARDYRGYTEAFF. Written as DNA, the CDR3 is TGCAGTGCTAGAGATTATAGGGGGTACACTGAAGCTTTCTTT.

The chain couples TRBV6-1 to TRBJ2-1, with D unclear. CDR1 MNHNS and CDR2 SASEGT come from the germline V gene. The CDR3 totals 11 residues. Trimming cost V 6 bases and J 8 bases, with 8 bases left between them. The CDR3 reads CASRWTYEQFF. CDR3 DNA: TGTGCCAGCAGGTGGACGTATGAGCAGTTCTTC.